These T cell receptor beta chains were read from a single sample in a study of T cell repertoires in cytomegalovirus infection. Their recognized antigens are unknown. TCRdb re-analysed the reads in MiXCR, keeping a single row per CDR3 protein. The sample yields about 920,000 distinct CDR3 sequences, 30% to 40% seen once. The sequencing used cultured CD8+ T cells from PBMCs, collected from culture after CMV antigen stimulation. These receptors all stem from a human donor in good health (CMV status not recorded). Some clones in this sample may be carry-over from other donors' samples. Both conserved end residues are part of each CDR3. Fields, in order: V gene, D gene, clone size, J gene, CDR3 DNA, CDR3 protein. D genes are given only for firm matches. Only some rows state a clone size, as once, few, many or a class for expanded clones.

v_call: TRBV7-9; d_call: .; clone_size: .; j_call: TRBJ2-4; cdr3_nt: TGTGCCAGCAGCCCAATGTCGAAGGAGCTGGCCAAAAACATTCAGTACTTC; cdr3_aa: CASSPMSKELAKNIQYF
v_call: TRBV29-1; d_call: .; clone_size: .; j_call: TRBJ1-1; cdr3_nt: TGCAGCATCCACCGGGACGTAAGCACTGAAGCTTTCTTT; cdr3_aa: CSIHRDVSTEAFF
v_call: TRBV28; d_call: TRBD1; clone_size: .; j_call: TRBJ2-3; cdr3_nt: TGTGCCAGCAGTTATTTCGCCCCCATGACAGGGGCGACTGGGGATACGCAGTATTTT; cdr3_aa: CASSYFAPMTGATGDTQYF
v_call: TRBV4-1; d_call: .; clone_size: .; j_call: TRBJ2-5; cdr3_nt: TGCGCCAGCAGCGGGCGGACAGTCAACCAAGAGACCCAGTACTTC; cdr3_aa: CASSGRTVNQETQYF
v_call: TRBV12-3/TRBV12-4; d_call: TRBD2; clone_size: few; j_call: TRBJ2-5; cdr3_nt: TGTGCCAGCAGTTTGTTGCTAGCGGGACAAGAGACCCAGTACTTC; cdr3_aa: CASSLLLAGQETQYF
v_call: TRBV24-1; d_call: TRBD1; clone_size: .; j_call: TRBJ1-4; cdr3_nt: TGTGCCACCAGTGGTCCCCGGGACAGGGGTGAGGAAAAACTGTTTTTT; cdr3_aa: CATSGPRDRGEEKLFF
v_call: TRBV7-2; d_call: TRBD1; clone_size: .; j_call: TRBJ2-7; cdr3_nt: TGTGCCAGCAGCTTAACAGGGGGGTACCTCCCGTACGAGCAGTACTTC; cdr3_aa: CASSLTGGYLPYEQYF
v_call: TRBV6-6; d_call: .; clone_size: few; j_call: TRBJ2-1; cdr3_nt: TGTGCCAGCAGTTACAGGGGCCAAGGCGGGAATGAGCAGTTCTTC; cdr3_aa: CASSYRGQGGNEQFF
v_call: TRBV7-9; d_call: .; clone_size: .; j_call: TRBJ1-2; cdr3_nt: TGTGCCAGCAGCTTGGGGCTGGGGGTCATCTATGGCTACACCTTC; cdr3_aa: CASSLGLGVIYGYTF
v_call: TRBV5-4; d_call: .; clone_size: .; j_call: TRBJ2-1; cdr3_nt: TGTGCCAACAGCTTGGACGGGGGGCCTCCCTACAATGAGCAGTTCTTC; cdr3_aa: CANSLDGGPPYNEQFF
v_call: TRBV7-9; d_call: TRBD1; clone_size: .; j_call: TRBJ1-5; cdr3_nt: TGTGCCAGCAGCGACGGGACAGCTAGCAATCAGCCCCAGCATTTT; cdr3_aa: CASSDGTASNQPQHF
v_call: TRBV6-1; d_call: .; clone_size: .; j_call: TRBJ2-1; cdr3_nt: TGTGCCAGCAGTGAAGCTCGAGGAGGAGGGAATGAGCAGTTCTTC; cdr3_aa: CASSEARGGGNEQFF
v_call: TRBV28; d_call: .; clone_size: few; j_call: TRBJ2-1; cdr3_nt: TGTGCCAGCAGTTTAAGGGGGAACAATGAGCAGTTCTTC; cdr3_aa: CASSLRGNNEQFF
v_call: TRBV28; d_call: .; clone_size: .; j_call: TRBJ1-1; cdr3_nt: TGTGCCAGCAGTTCCTTGACGGAGAACACTGAAGCTTTCTTT; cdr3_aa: CASSSLTENTEAFF
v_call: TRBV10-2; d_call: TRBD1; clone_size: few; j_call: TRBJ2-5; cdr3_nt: TGCGCCAGCAGTTCCGTGGACAGGAGCCAAGAGACCCAGTACTTC; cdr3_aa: CASSSVDRSQETQYF
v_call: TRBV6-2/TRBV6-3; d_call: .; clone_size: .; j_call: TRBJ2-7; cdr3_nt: TGTGCCAGCAGTTATAGTAGATACTACGAGCAGTACTTC; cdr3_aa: CASSYSRYYEQYF
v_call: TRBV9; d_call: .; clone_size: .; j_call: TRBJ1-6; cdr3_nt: TGTGCCAGCAGCGTAGGGGCGGGTAATTCACCCCTCCACTTT; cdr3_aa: CASSVGAGNSPLHF
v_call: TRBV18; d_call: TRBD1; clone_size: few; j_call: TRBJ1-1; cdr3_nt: TGTGCCAGCTCACCACCGGTCCTGGGCCTTGGGACAGATGACACTGAAGCTTTCTTT; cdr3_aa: CASSPPVLGLGTDDTEAFF
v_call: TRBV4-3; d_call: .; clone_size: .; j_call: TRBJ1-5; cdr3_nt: TGCGCCAGCAGCCAATATACGGGGGGCAATCAGCCCCAGCATTTT; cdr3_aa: CASSQYTGGNQPQHF
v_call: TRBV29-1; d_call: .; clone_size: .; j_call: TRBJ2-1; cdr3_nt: TGCCTAACCGCTTTGGGAAATGAGCAGTTCTTC; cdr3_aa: CLTALGNEQFF
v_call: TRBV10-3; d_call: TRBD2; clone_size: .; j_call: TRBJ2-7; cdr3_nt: TGTGCCATCAGTGAAATAGCGGGGGGGCTCAACTGGTTAGAGGGCGAGCAGTACTTC; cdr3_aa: CAISEIAGGLNWLEGEQYF
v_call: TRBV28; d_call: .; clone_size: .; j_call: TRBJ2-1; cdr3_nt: TGTGCCAGCAGTCCGATGTGGGACTCAGCAGGCGATGAGCAGTTCTTC; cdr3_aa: CASSPMWDSAGDEQFF
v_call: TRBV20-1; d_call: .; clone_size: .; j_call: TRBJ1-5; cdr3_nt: TGCAGTGCTCCAGGGTGGAACGGTCAGCCCCAGCATTTT; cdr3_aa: CSAPGWNGQPQHF
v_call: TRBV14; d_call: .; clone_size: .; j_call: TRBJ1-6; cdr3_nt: TGTGCCAGCAGCCAAGACGCGGCAGGGACGGGGTCACCCCTCCACTTT; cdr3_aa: CASSQDAAGTGSPLHF
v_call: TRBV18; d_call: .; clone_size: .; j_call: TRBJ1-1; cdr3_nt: TGTGCCAGCTCCCCTTCCCCGATGCGAGGGGCCATGAACACTGAAGCTTTCTTT; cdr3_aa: CASSPSPMRGAMNTEAFF
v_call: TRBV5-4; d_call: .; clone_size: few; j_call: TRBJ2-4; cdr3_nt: TGTGCCAGCAGCTACCGACAGATTCAGTACTTC; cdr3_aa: CASSYRQIQYF
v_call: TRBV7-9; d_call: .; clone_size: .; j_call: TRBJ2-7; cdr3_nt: TGTGCCAGCCCCTTACCGGGGCAGACGACTACCTACGAGCAGTACTTC; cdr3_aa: CASPLPGQTTTYEQYF
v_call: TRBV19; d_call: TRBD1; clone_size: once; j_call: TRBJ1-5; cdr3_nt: TGTGCCAGTAGTACCTTTCCTGCCGGGACAGACAATCAGCCCCAGCATTTT; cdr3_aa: CASSTFPAGTDNQPQHF
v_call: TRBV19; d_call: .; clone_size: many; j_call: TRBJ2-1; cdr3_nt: TGTGCCAGTAGTATTGCAGACTACAATGAGCAGTTCTTC; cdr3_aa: CASSIADYNEQFF
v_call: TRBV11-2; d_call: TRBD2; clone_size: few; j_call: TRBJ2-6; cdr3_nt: TGTGCCAGCAGCTCCTGGGGGAGGGACTCTACCTCTGGGGCCAACGTCCTGACTTTC; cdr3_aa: CASSSWGRDSTSGANVLTF
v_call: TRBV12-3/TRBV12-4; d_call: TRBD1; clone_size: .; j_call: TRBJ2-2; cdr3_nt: TGTGCCAGCAGTTCAGGGGGCCGACCCACGAACACCGGGGAGCTGTTTTTT; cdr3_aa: CASSSGGRPTNTGELFF
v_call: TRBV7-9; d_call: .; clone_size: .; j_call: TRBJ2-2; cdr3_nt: TGTGCCAGCAGCTCCTCCCAACAAATTGCAACGAACACCGGGGAGCTGTTTTTT; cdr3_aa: CASSSSQQIATNTGELFF
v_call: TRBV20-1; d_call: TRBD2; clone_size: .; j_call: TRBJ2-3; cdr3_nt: TGCAGTGCGGGAACTAGCGGGGGGGCAGATACGCAGTATTTT; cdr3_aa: CSAGTSGGADTQYF
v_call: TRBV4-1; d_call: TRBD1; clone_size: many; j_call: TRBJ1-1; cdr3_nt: TGCGCCAGCAGCCCTTCTTTCGGGACAGCACAAAAAGCTTTCTTT; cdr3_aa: CASSPSFGTAQKAFF
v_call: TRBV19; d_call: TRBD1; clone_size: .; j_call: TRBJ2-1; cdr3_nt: TGTGCCAGTAGTGCCCATCCGGGACAGAAGAGGCAAAATGAGCAGTTCTTC; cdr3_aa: CASSAHPGQKRQNEQFF
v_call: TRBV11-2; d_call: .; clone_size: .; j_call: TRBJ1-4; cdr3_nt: TGTGCCAGCAGCCCTACCTTCGGGAACGGGGAAAAACTGTTTTTT; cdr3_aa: CASSPTFGNGEKLFF
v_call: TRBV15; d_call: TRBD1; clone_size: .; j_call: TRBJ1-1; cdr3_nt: TGTGCCACCAGCAGAGATAAATGGGCGACAGGGGCGAACACTGAAGCTTTCTTT; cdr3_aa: CATSRDKWATGANTEAFF